Reported below is one TCR beta chain. Authors' processing steps: Amplification with reference gene primers provided the estimates of nucleated cell counts. Assay: immunoSEQ multiplex PCR; the TCRdb copy retains only in-frame clones and omits some. V and J calls and clone size are those listed in that table; D and trimming were worked out from the DNA. The profile shows roughly 200,000 clones, over 80% of them singletons. Clinical histories supplied by participants themselves formed the basis of cohort assignment. In Cohort 3, a recovered donor had either two negative PCRs, clearance, or symptom resolution. There are 15 residues in the CDR3. Germline V gene lookup returns CDR1 SGDLS and CDR2 YYNGEE. The V end lost 4 bases, the J end lost 0 bases, and 10 bases lay between the germline ends. This sample stems from a study of blood T cell repertoires in COVID-19. For the study at large: Specimens from acute and convalescent COVID-19 originated in the United States, Italy and Spain.

This sequence was found in a man aged 25 to 45 who had recovered from COVID-19. Sequences were obtained from PBMCs or T cells enriched from blood (not recorded which). The V call is TRBV9, the J call TRBJ2-2; D gene uncertain. The CDR3 sequence is CASSLSHTNTGELFF. The DNA for the CDR3 is TGTGCCAGCAGCCTATCCCATACGAACACCGGGGAGCTGTTTTTT.